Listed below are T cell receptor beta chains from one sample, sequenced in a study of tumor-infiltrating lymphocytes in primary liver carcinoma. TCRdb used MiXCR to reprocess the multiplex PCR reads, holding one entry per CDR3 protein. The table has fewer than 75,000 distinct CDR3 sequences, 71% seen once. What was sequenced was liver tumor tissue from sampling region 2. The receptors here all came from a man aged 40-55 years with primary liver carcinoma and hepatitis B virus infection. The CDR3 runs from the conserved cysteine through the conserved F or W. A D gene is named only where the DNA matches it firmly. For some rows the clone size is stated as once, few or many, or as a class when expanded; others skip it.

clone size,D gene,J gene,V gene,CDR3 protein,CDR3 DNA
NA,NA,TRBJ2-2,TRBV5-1,CASSRGGKDTGELFF,TGCGCCAGCAGCCGAGGGGGGAAGGACACCGGGGAGCTGTTTTTT
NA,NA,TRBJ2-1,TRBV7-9,CASSLLYQGPKTNEKFF,TGTGCCAGCAGCTTACTATATCAGGGGCCTAAGACAAATGAGAAGTTCTTC
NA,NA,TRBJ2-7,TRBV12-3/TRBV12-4,CASSMGIEGSYEQHF,TGTGCCAGCAGTATGGGGATAGAGGGGTCCTACGAGCAGCACTTC
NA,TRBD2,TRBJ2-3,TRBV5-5,CTSTPGLERTYTQYF,TGTACCAGCACCCCCGGACTAGAGCGCACATATACGCAGTATTTT
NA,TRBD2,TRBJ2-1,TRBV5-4,CARSTGLAGANEQFF,TGTGCCAGGAGCACGGGACTAGCGGGAGCCAATGAGCAGTTCTTT
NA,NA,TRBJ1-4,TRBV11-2,CASRKTSGGTNEKLFF,TGTGCCAGCAGGAAAACTTCAGGAGGGACAAATGAAAAACTGTTTTTT
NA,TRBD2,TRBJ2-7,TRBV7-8,CASSVISGSRGDQYF,TGTGCCAGCAGCGTAATCTCGGGGAGCCGGGGGGATCAGTACTTC
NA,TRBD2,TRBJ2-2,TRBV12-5,CATGVERGSGTGKLFF,TGTGCTACTGGTGTGGAGCGGGGATCAGGCACCGGGAAGCTGTTCTTT
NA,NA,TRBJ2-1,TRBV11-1,CASSLDANDQFF,TGTGCCAGCAGCTTAGATGCCAATGATCAGTTCTTC
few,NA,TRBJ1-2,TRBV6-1,CASSEIWDNYGYTF,TGTGCCAGCAGTGAAATTTGGGATAACTATGGCTACACCTTC
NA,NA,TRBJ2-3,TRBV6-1,CASSPANTQYF,TGTGCCAGTAGTCCCGCAAATACGCAGTATTTT
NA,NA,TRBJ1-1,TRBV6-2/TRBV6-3,CASSYLLGSTEAFF,TGTGCCAGCAGTTACTTGTTGGGTTCCACTGAAGCTTTCTTT
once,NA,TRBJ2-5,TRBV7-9,CASSSAAWRETQYF,TGTGCCAGCAGCTCGGCAGCCTGGAGGGAGACCCAGTACTTC
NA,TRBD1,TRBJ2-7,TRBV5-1,CDSSLSGQSSYEQYF,TGCGACAGCAGTTTGTCGGGACAGAGCTCCTACGAGCAGTACTTC
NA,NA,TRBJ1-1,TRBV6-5,CVSSYLGREADAFF,TGTGTCAGCAGTTACTTGGGCAGGGAGGCTGACGCTTTCTTT
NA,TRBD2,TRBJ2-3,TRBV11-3,CTSNLDSGSITDTQYF,TGCACCAGCAACTTAGACAGCGGGAGTATAACAGATACGCAGTATTTT
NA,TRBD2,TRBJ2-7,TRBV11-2,CANSLEPSGSWVDQYF,TGTGCCAACAGCTTAGAACCTAGCGGGAGCTGGGTCGACCAATACTTC
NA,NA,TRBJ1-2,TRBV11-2,CASSLVRIYDYTF,TGTGCCAGCAGCTTAGTAAGGATCTATGACTACACCTTC
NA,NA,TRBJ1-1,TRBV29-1,CNVRCGATEAFF,TGCAACGTTCGATGCGGCGCGACTGAAGCTTTCTTT
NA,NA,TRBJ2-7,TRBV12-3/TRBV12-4,CASSLIGSGSSYEQYF,TGTGCCAGCAGTTTAATAGGCTCCGGTAGCTCCTACGAGCAGTACTTC
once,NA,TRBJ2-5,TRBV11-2,CAGSLTAGDSGEIQYF,TGTGCCGGCAGCTTAACAGCAGGGGACTCGGGGGAGATCCAGTACTTC
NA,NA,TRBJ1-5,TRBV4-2,CANSQNLQSNQSQHF,TGTGCCAACAGCCAAAATTTACAGTCGAATCAGTCCCAGCATTTT
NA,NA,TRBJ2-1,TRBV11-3,CASSSDPLVEQFF,TGTGCCAGCAGCTCAGACCCGCTGGTTGAGCAGTTCTTC
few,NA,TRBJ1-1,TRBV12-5,CASHGTGNTEAFF,TGTGCTAGTCACGGGACGGGGAACACTGAAGCTTTCTTT
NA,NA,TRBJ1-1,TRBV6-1,CASSSPGTEAFF,TGTGCCAGCAGTTCGCCCGGCACTGAAGCTTTCTTT
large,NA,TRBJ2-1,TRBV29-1,CSVRQGGNEQFF,TGCAGCGTCCGACAGGGAGGCAATGAGCAGTTCTTC
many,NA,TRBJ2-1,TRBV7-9,CASRTLKVSYNEQFF,TGTGCCAGCAGGACACTAAAGGTATCCTACAATGAGCAGTTCTTC
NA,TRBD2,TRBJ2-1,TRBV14,CASSAVAGWVDNEQFF,TGTGCCAGCAGTGCCGTAGCGGGGTGGGTAGACAATGAGCAGTTCTTC
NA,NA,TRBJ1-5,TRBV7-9,CASGAHFESQHF,TGTGCCAGCGGCGCACATTTTGAGTCCCAGCATTTT
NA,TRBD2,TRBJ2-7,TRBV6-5,CASSSLSGGYEQYF,TGTGCCAGCAGTTCCCTTAGCGGGGGCTACGAGCAGTACTTC
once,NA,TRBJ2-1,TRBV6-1,CANSDQIYKQFF,TGTGCCAACAGTGACCAGATATACAAGCAGTTCTTC
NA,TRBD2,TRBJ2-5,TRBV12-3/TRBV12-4,CASGRGDGETQYF,TGTGCCAGCGGGCGGGGGGACGGAGAGACCCAGTACTTC
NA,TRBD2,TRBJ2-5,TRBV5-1,CASSLAGASGALQETQYF,TGCGCCAGCAGCTTGGCCGGGGCTAGCGGGGCCCTACAAGAGACCCAGTACTTC
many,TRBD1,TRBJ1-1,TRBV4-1,CASSQGDRGRDTEAFF,TGCGCCAGCAGCCAAGGTGACAGGGGAAGGGACACTGAAGCTTTCTTT
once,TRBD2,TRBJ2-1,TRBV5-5,CASGLGLAIGYYNEQFF,TGTGCCAGCGGTTTGGGACTAGCCATCGGTTACTACAATGAGCAGTTCTTC
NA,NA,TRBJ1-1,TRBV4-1,CVSSQHGYTEAFF,TGCGTCAGTAGCCAGCATGGATACACTGAAGCTTTCTTT
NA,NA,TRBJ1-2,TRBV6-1,CPCREEGVNLRGYTF,TGTCCCTGCAGGGAAGAAGGGGTGAATCTTCGTGGCTACACCTTC
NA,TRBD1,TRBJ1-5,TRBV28,CASRSTGASQPRHF,TGTGCCAGCAGGTCGACAGGGGCTTCCCAGCCCCGGCATTTT
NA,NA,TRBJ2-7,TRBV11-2,CTSSPGGYEQYF,TGTACCAGCAGCCCCGGGGGCTACGAGCAGTACTTC
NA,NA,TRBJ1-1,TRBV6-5,CASNYSSRCEAFF,TGTGCCAGCAATTACTCATCCCGGTGTGAAGCTTTCTTT
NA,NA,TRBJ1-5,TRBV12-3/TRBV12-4,CASTFGQGSNQPQHF,NA
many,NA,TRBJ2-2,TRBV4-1,CASSQLTLSGELFF,TGCGCCAGCAGCCAACTTACCCTCTCCGGGGAGCTGTTTTTT
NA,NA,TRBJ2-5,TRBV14,CASSQRGWKIQYF,TGTGCCAGCAGCCAAAGGGGCTGGAAGATCCAGTACTTC